The next 28 T cell receptor beta chains were all read from a single sample in a study of blood T cell repertoires in COVID-19. Generated by immunoSEQ multiplex PCR, the TCRdb table keeps only in-frame clones and is missing some. The table lists about 58,000 clones, about 85% of them singletons, with around 4.5% in the top ten. Sequencing used peripheral blood. The receptors originated from a man aged 35-49 years with active COVID-19.

The V call is TRBV5-8, the J call TRBJ2-3; TRBD2 matches at 11 bases. The CDR3 sequence is 16 residues long. Germline V CDR1 and CDR2: SGHTS, YDEGEE. V dropped 3 bases and J dropped 8; count of bases not matched to a gene: 11. The CDR3 DNA follows: TGTGCCAGCAGCTACTTAGCGGGAGGGCCCTCTAGTACGCAGTATTTT. Translated, it gives CASSYLAGGPSSTQYF.

The chain combines TRBV12-3 or TRBV12-4 with TRBJ2-1, with no clear D. Trimming left V 1 base short and J 6 bases short, with 4 bases between. This CDR3 region has 12 residues. The CDR3 here is CASSLDINEQFF. DNA for the CDR3: TGTGCCAGCAGTTTAGACATCAATGAGCAGTTCTTC.

J is TRBJ1-3 and V is TRBV5-1; D call uncertain. This CDR3 has 15 amino acids. V was shortened by 1 base and J by 5 bases, with 13 bases between the two germline ends. CDR1 SGHRS and CDR2 YFSETQ come from the germline V gene. The CDR3 is CASSLMSGRRNTIYF. The CDR3 DNA sequence: TGCGCCAGCAGCTTGATGTCCGGGAGAAGAAACACCATATATTTT.

The J gene is TRBJ2-3, the V gene TRBV10-3; no reliable D call. V was clipped by 4 bases and J by 0 bases, with 8 bases between them. This CDR3 comprises 14 residues. Looked up from germline, CDR1 is ENHRY and CDR2 is SYGVKD. CDR3 DNA: TGTGCCATCAGTGGAGGCGATAGCACAGATACGCAGTATTTT. Protein: CAISGGDSTDTQYF.

The rearrangement joins TRBV3-1 (or the pseudogene TRBV3-2) to TRBJ2-7, with TRBD2 matching over 9 bases. Looked up from germline, CDR1 is LGHDT and CDR2 is YNNKEL (reference sequence). With V trimmed by 3 bases and J by 4 bases, 4 bases remained unmatched. This CDR3 contains 14 residues. CDR3: CASSQGSGRYEQYF. Written as DNA, the CDR3 is TGTGCCAGCAGCCAGGGAAGCGGGAGGTACGAGCAGTACTTC.

This clone was observed a handful of times. This chain connects TRBV28 to TRBJ2-7; possibly TRBD2 for D (6 bases). The germline gives CDR1 MDHEN, CDR2 SYDVKM. The CDR3 totals 12 residues. Trimming left V 7 bases short and J 7 bases short, with 14 bases between. The CDR3 coding sequence is TGTGCCAGCACCGGGACTTCGAGGGAGCAGTACTTC. Its translation: CASTGTSREQYF.

The V call is TRBV9, the J call TRBJ1-2; D not certain. Germline CDR1 reads SGDLS; CDR2 reads YYNGEE. The CDR3 contains 14 residues. The ends were cut back, 3 bases at V and 2 bases at J, with 11 bases in the middle. CDR3 loop: CASSGSKSNYGYTF. The DNA for the CDR3 is TGTGCCAGCAGCGGGAGTAAGTCCAACTATGGCTACACCTTC.

The chain is built from TRBV19 and TRBJ1-1; no clear D. Trimming pared 5 bases from V and 6 bases from J, leaving 7 bases between. Germline-derived CDR1 and CDR2 are LNHDA and SQIVND (reference sequence). This CDR3 has 11 amino acids. As DNA, the CDR3 is TGTGCCAGTAGTTCGGGTCCTGAAGCTTTCTTT. Protein product: CASSSGPEAFF.

V and J are TRBV7-2 and TRBJ1-5, with D unresolved. Germline-derived CDR1 and CDR2 are SGHTA and FQGNSA. The CDR3 contains 14 residues. Trimming pared 4 bases from V and 8 bases from J, leaving 15 bases between. The CDR3 nucleotides read TGTGCCAGCAGCTCATCCGACACCTGGGAGCCCCAGCATTTT. Translated, it gives CASSSSDTWEPQHF. The complete variable domain, with remaining parts taken from reference TRBV7-2 and TRBJ1-5, reads GAGVSQSPSNKVTEKGKDVELRCDPISGHTALYWYRQSLGQGLEFLIYFQGNSAPDKSGLPSDRFSAERTGGSVSTLTIQRTQQEDSAVYLCASSSSDTWEPQHFGDGTRLSIL.

This clone occurred once. For the CDR3, the DNA is TGTGCCAGTAGTATACGTACGGGGAGCTCCTACAATGAGCAGTTCTTC. Translating it yields CASSIRTGSSYNEQFF. J is TRBJ2-1 and V is TRBV19, with D perhaps TRBD2 (5 bases). This CDR3 comprises 16 residues. The germline V and J ends were trimmed by 2 bases and 0 bases, with 11 bases remaining between them. Germline assignment: CDR1 LNHDA and CDR2 SQIVND (reference sequence).

This chain links TRBV19 with TRBJ1-2; weak D call: TRBD1 (6 bases). CDR1 is LNHDA and CDR2 is SQIVND in the germline V gene (reference sequence). Trimming removed 5 bases at V and 6 bases at J, with 13 bases between. The CDR3 contains 13 residues. CDR3 sequence reads: CASSEGVNDGYTF. The DNA of the CDR3 is TGTGCCAGTAGTGAGGGGGTGAACGATGGCTACACCTTC.

This clone came up once. The J gene is TRBJ2-7, the V gene TRBV11-2; TRBD1 aligns across 8 bases. The CDR3 is made up of 16 amino acids. In germline, CDR1 is SGHAT, CDR2 FQNNGV. V was clipped by 1 base and J by 5 bases; unmatched bases: 10. CDR3 nucleotide sequence: TGTGCCAGCAGCTTAGGTCCCACAGGGGGGTTTAACGAGCAGTACTTC. This encodes CASSLGPTGGFNEQYF.

Only one count was recorded for this clone. The V call is TRBV7-3, the J call TRBJ2-2, with 8 nucleotides matching TRBD1. V gave up 5 bases and J gave up 6 bases; unmatched junction bases: 8. This CDR3 spans 15 amino acids. Per the germline V gene, CDR1 is SGHTA and CDR2 is FQGTGA. The CDR3 bases are TGTGCCAGCAGCCGACAGGGGACCGGGGCCGGGGAGCTGTTTTTT. Translating gives CASSRQGTGAGELFF.

This rearrangement joins TRBV11-2 to TRBJ1-2, with D maybe TRBD1 (5 bases). Germline V CDR1 and CDR2: SGHAT, FQNNGV. Between the trimmed V and J ends, which lost 5 bases and 8 bases, there was a span of 21 bases. There are 15 residues in the CDR3. The DNA of the CDR3 is TGTGCCAGCAGCAGCCTAAGCGCGGGGGGTATAGGCTACACCTTC. Translation gives CASSSLSAGGIGYTF.

Only a few counts were recorded for this clone. The J gene is TRBJ2-7, the V gene TRBV9; 7 nucleotides align to TRBD1. Germline assignment: CDR1 SGDLS and CDR2 YYNGEE. V shed 3 bases, J shed 2 bases, and the junction held 5 bases outside the gene matches. This CDR3 has 14 residues. CDR3 in amino acids: CASSAMTGTYEQYF. In DNA, the CDR3 is TGTGCCAGCAGCGCTATGACAGGGACCTACGAGCAGTACTTC.

This chain links TRBV7-2 with TRBJ2-3; possibly TRBD2 for D (6 bases). The CDR3 consists of 16 residues. V lost 5 bases and J lost 0, with 15 bases in between. CDR1 is SGHTA and CDR2 is FQGNSA in the germline V gene. CDR3 in DNA: TGTGCCAGCAGCCACGTTCGGAGCGGGAGCACAGATACGCAGTATTTT. This translates into CASSHVRSGSTDTQYF.

The table lists this clone with a few counts. The chain carries TRBV5-1 and TRBJ2-7; 10 bases line up with TRBD2. V lost 2 bases to trimming and J lost 5 bases; unmatched junction nucleotides: 4. Germline CDR1 reads SGHRS; CDR2 reads YFSETQ. The CDR3 runs 14 residues. The CDR3 nucleotides read TGCGCCAGCAGCTTAGCGGGAGGGAGAAACGAGCAGTACTTC. It codes for CASSLAGGRNEQYF.

V gene TRBV11-2 combines with J gene TRBJ2-7; 8 positions agree with TRBD2. Germline CDR1 and CDR2: SGHAT and FQNNGV. CDR3 length: 15 amino acids. V was pared by 5 bases and J by 0 bases, with 6 bases of the junction left unmatched. This CDR3 is CASSQPSGSSYEQYF. In DNA, the CDR3 is TGTGCCAGCAGCCAACCTAGCGGGTCCTCCTACGAGCAGTACTTC.

The V call is TRBV10-3, the J call TRBJ2-1, with TRBD2 matching 7 bases. Germline V CDR1 and CDR2: ENHRY, SYGVKD. CDR3 length: 15 amino acids. Trimming removed 6 bases from V and 6 bases from J; junction bases left unmatched: 11. CDR3 sequence: CAIRDIAGFRNEQFF. For the CDR3, the DNA is TGTGCCATCAGGGATATAGCGGGCTTCCGCAATGAGCAGTTCTTC.

This clone appeared once. The J gene is TRBJ1-6, the V gene TRBV5-6; D is ambiguous. Trimming took 5 bases from V and 12 from J, leaving 18 bases between them. CDR1 is SGHDT and CDR2 is YYEEEE in the germline V gene. The CDR3 has 14 amino acids. The CDR3: CASSSRGIEEPLHF. The DNA of the CDR3 is TGTGCCAGCAGTTCACGCGGGATAGAGGAACCCCTCCACTTT.

This clone came up a few times. This chain connects TRBV18 to TRBJ2-6, with 8 nucleotides matching TRBD1. Looked up from germline, CDR1 is KGHSH and CDR2 is LQKENI. V dropped 2 bases and J dropped 1; count of bases not matched to a gene: 4. The CDR3 runs to 17 residues. Written as DNA, the CDR3 is TGTGCCAGCTCACCAAGGACAGGGCTATCTGGGGCCAACGTCCTGACTTTC. Its protein is CASSPRTGLSGANVLTF.

The genes are TRBV11-2 and TRBJ2-3, with 8 positions matching TRBD2. Trimming cost V 1 base and J 5 bases; bases outside gene matches: 14. CDR3 length: 18 residues. Germline V gives CDR1 SGHAT, CDR2 FQNNGV. CDR3 DNA: TGTGCCAGCAGCTTAGCAGGGAGGGCGGGAGGTTTAGTAGATACGCAGTATTTT. Amino acids: CASSLAGRAGGLVDTQYF.

This chain connects TRBV4-1 to TRBJ2-1; 12 bases align to TRBD2. Germline V gene sequence: CDR1 MGHRA, CDR2 YSYEKL. With V trimmed by 4 bases and J by 0 bases, 10 bases remained unmatched. The CDR3 totals 19 residues. CDR3 DNA sequence: TGCGCCAGCAGCCTTCCCCTAGCGGGAGGGCCGGGCTCCTACAATGAGCAGTTCTTC. As protein: CASSLPLAGGPGSYNEQFF.

This chain joins TRBV7-9 and TRBJ1-6; D unresolved. The CDR3 runs to 14 residues. The V and J ends lost 3 bases and 6 bases respectively, with 9 bases between them. Germline assignment: CDR1 SEHNR and CDR2 FQNEAQ (reference sequence). CDR3 in DNA: TGTGCCAGCAGCTTTGGAAGGAGTAATTCACCCCTCCACTTT. Translation gives CASSFGRSNSPLHF. The variable domain in full, completed from reference TRBV7-9 and TRBJ1-6, reads DTGVSQNPRHKITKRGQNVTFRCDPISEHNRLYWYRQTLGQGPEFLTYFQNEAQLEKSRLLSDRFSAERPKGSFSTLEIQRTEQGDSAMYLCASSFGRSNSPLHFGNGTRLTVT.

The rearrangement links TRBV5-4 to TRBJ2-2; the D is unclear. Germline values: CDR1 SGHNT, CDR2 YYREEE (reference sequence). CDR3 size: 13 residues. V was trimmed by 6 bases and J by 3 bases, leaving 9 bases between them. CDR3 loop: CASTPIDTGELFF. The CDR3 DNA follows: TGTGCCAGCACCCCTATAGACACCGGGGAGCTGTTTTTT.

The V gene is TRBV2, the J gene TRBJ2-3; perhaps TRBD2 as D (6 bases). CDR3 size: 16 residues. With 1 base removed from V and 0 bases from J, the gap between germline ends came to 11 bases. The germline gives CDR1 SNHLY, CDR2 FYNNEI. In DNA form, the CDR3 reads TGTGCCAGCAGTGAAGACTGGGGGGTTAGCACAGATACGCAGTATTTT. Its protein is CASSEDWGVSTDTQYF.

The chain has TRBV3-1 (or the pseudogene TRBV3-2) and TRBJ2-5; TRBD2 agrees at 16 bases. The CDR3 runs 21 residues. The germline gives CDR1 LGHDT, CDR2 YNNKEL (reference sequence). V trimming: 0 bases; J trimming: 4 bases; junction bases outside the gene matches: 14. For the CDR3, the DNA is TGTGCCAGCAGCCAAGATCGGGGACTAGCGGGAGGGCTTCAAGGGGGAGAGACCCAGTACTTC. Translating gives CASSQDRGLAGGLQGGETQYF.

This chain uses TRBV11-2 with TRBJ1-4, with 8 bases identical to TRBD1. Germline-derived CDR1 and CDR2 are SGHAT and FQNNGV. CDR3 length: 16 residues. The V segment lost 4 bases and the J segment 11 bases; nucleotides outside the gene matches: 15. For the CDR3, the DNA is TGTGCCAGCAGCTCGCCAAACAGGGGGGGCATGGGGAAACTGTTTTTT. Amino acid sequence: CASSSPNRGGMGKLFF.